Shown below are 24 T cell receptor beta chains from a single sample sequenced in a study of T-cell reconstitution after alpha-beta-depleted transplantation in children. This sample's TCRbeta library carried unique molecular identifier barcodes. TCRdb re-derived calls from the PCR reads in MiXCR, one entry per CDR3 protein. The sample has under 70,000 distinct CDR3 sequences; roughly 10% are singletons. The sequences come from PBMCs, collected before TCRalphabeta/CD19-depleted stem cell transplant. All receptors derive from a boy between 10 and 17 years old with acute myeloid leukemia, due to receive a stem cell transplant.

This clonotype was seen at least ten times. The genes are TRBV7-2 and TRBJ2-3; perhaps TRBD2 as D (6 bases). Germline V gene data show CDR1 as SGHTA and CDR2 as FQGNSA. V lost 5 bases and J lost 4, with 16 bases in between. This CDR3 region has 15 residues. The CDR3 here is CASSGGTLRADTQYF. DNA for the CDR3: TGTGCCAGCAGCGGGGGGACTTTAAGGGCAGATACGCAGTATTTT.

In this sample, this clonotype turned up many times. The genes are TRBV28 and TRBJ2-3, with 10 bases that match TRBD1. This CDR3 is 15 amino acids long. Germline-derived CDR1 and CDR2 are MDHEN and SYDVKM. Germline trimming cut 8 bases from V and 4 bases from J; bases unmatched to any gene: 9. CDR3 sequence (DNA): TGTGCCAGCGTCCGACAGGGGGCGCTGCCAGATACGCAGTATTTT. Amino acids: CASVRQGALPDTQYF.

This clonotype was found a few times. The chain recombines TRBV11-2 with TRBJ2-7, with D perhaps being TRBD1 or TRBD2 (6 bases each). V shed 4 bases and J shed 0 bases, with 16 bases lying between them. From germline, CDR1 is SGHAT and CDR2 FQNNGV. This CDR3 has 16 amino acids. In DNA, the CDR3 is TGTGCCAGCAGCTCGGAGGGGACACCCAGCTCCTACGAGCAGTACGTC. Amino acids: CASSSEGTPSSYEQYV.

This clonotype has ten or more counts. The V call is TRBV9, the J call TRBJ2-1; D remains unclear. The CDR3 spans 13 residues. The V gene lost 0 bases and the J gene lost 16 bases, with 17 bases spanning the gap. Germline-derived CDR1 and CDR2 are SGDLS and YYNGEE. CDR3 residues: CASSVDPTPKLFF. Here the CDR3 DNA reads TGTGCCAGCAGCGTAGATCCGACCCCCAAGTTATTCTTC.

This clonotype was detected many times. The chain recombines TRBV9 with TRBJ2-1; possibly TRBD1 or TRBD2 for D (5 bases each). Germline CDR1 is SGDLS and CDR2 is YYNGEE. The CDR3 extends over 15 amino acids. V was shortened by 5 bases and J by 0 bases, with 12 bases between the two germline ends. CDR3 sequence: CASSFRESSYNEQFF. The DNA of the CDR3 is TGTGCCAGCAGTTTCAGGGAGAGCTCCTACAATGAGCAGTTCTTC.

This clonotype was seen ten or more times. CDR3 residues: CASSQVGLDVTINEQFF. The DNA for the CDR3 is TGTGCCAGCAGCCAAGTTGGGTTAGATGTTACTATCAATGAGCAGTTCTTC. This chain links TRBV4-2 with TRBJ2-1; no definite D call. Germline CDR1 is LGHNA and CDR2 is YNFKEQ. This CDR3 is 17 amino acids long. With 1 base removed from V and 6 bases from J, the gap between germline ends came to 19 bases.

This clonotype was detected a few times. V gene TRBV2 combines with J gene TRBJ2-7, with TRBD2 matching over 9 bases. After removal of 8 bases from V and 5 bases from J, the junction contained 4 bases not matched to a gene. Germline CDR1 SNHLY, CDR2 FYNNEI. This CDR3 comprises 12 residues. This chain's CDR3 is CASGGLANEQYV. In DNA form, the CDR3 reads TGTGCCAGCGGGGGACTAGCAAACGAGCAGTACGTC.

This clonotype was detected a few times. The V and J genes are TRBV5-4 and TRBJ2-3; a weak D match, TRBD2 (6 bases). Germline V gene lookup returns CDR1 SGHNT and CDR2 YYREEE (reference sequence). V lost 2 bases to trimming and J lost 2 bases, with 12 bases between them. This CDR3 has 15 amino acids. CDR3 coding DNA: TGTGCCAGCAGCTTTAAAGGAGGGGTCACAGATACGCAGTATTTT. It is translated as CASSFKGGVTDTQYF.

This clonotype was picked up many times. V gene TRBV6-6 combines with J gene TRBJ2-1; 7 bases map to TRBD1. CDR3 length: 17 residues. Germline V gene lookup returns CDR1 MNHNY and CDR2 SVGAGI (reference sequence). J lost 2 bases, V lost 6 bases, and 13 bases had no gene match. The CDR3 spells CASRPTTGQTTYNEQFF. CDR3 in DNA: TGTGCCAGCAGGCCCACTACGGGACAGACGACCTACAATGAGCAGTTCTTC.

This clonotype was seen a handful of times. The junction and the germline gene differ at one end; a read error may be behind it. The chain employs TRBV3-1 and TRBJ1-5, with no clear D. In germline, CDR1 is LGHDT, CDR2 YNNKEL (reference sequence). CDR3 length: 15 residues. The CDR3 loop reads CASRQAGYSNQPQHF. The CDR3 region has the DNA TGTGCCAGCAGGCAAGCGGGGTATAGCAATCAGCCCCAGCATTTT.

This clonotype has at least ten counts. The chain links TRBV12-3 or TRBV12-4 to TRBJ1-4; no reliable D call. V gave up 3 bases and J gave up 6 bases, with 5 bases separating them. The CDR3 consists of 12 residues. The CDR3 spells CASSLSHEKLFF. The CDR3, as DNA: TGTGCCAGCAGTTTGAGCCATGAAAAACTGTTTTTT.

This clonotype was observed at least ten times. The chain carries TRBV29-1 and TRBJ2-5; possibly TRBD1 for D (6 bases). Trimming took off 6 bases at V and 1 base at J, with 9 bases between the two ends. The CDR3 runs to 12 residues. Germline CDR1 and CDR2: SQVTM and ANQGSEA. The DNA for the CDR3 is TGCAGCGTGTGGGACACCCAAGAGACCCAGTACTTC. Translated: CSVWDTQETQYF.

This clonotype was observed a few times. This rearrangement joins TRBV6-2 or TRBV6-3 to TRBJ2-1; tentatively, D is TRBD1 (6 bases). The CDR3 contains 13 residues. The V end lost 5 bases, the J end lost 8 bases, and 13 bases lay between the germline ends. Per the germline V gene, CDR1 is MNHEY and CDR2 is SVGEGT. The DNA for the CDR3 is TGTGCCAGCAGTCCCCCTCAGGGGTATGAGCAGTTCTTC. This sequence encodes CASSPPQGYEQFF.

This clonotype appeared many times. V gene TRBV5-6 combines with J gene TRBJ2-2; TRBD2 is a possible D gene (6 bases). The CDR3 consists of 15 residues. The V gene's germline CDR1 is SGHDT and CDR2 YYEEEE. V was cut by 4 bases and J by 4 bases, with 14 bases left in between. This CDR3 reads CASSAGTLRTGELFF. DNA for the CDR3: TGTGCCAGCAGCGCCGGGACTTTGCGCACCGGGGAGCTGTTTTTT.

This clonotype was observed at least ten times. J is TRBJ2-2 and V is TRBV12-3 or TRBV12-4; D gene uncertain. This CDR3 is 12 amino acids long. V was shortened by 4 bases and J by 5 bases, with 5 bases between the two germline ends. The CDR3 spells CASSYYTGELFF. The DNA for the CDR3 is TGTGCCAGCAGTTATTATACCGGGGAGCTGTTTTTT.

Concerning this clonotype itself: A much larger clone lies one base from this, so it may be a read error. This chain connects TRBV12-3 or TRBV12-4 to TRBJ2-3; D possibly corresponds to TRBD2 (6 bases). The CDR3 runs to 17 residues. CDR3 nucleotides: TGTGCCATCAGTTTGGGAGGTGGGCTTTGGGGCACAGATACGCAGTATTTT. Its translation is CAISLGGGLWGTDTQYF.

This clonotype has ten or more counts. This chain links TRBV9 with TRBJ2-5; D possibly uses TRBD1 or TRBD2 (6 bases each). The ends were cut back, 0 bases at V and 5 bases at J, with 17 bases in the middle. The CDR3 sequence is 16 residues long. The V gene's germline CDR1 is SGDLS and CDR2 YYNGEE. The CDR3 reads CASSVEAEGVRETQYF. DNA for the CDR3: TGTGCCAGCAGCGTAGAAGCGGAGGGGGTGAGGGAGACCCAGTACTTC.

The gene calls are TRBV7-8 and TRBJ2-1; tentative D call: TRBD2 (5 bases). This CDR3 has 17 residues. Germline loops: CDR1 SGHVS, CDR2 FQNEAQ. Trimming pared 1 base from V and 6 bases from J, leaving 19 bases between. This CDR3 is CASSLGVGGSGFNEQFF. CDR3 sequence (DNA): TGTGCCAGCAGCTTAGGGGTGGGTGGGAGCGGTTTCAATGAGCAGTTCTTC.

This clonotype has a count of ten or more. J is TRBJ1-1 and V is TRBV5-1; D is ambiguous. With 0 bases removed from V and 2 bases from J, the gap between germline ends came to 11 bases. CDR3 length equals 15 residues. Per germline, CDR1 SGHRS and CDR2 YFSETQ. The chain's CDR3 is CASSLVRVSNTEAFF. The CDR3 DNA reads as TGCGCCAGCAGCTTGGTGCGGGTCTCCAACACTGAAGCTTTCTTT.

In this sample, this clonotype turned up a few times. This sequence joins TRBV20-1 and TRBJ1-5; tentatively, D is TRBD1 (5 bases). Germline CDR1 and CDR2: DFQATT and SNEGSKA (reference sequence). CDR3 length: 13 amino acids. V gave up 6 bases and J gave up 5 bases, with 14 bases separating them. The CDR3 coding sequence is TGCAGTGCCCTCGCCAGGGCCGATCAGCCCCAGCATTTT. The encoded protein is CSALARADQPQHF.

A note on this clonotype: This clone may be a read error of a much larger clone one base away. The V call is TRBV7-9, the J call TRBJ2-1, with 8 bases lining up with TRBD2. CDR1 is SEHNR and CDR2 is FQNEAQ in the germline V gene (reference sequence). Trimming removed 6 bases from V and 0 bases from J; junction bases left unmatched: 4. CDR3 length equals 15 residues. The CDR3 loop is CASRERGSSYNEQFF. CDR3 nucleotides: TGTGCCAGCAGGGAGCGGGGGAGCTCCTACAATGAGCAGTTCTTC.

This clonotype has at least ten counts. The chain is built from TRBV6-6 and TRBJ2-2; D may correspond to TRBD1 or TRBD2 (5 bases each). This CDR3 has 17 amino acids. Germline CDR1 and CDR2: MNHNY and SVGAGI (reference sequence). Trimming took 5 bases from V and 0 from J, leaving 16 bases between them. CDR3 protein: CASSPRDGGANTGELFF. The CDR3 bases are TGTGCCAGCAGTCCCCGGGACGGAGGAGCGAACACCGGGGAGCTGTTTTTT.

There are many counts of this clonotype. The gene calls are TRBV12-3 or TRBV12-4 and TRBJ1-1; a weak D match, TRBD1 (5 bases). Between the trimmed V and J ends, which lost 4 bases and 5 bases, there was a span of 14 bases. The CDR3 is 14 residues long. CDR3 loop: CASSSPGDWTEAFF. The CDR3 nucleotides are TGTGCCAGCAGTTCGCCGGGGGATTGGACTGAAGCTTTCTTT.

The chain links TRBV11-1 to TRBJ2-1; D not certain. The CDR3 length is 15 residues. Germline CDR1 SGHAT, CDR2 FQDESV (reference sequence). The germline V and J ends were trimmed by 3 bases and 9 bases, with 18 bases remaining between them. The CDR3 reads CASSFGPPAPPEQFF. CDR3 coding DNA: TGTGCCAGCAGCTTCGGCCCACCGGCGCCTCCTGAGCAGTTCTTC.